This TCR beta chain was retrieved from a study of neurological immune-mediated disorders. The output of every sequencing run exceeded 170 million TCR-beta sequences, derived from 15-18 subjects. Each CDR3 protein gets one entry after TCRdb re-called the 5' RACE reads with MiXCR. The data contain tens of thousands of distinct CDR3 sequences, about an eighth of them singletons. The CDR3 consists of 14 residues. The germline CDR1 and CDR2 sequences are LGHDT and YNNKEL (reference sequence). This clonotype was counted at least ten times. Its antigen is unknown. Germline and junction disagree at one end, which may indicate a read error. General observations from the study: The level of TCR clonal expansion was highest in patients with HTLV-1-associated myelopathy and lowest in multiple sclerosis, where it fell below the level seen in healthy controls.

The V and J genes are TRBV3-1 and TRBJ1-1, with D tentatively TRBD1 (6 bases). The specimen was PBMCs. This receptor was identified in a woman aged 60-75 years with HTLV-1-associated myelopathy (HAM/TSP). The CDR3 DNA follows: TGTGCCAGCAGCCAAGGTGCGGGGGGCCTCGTCGTTTCCTTT. Encoded protein: CASSQGAGGLVVSF.